This is a list of T cell receptor beta chains from one sample in a study of T cell responses to AZD1222 COVID-19 vaccine. The assay was immunoSEQ multiplex PCR, and TCRdb's table has in-frame clones only and misses some. The sample holds more than 85,000 clones, about 87% seen once. This specimen consisted of peripheral blood, obtained on day 0 of AZD1222 vaccination. These receptors all come from an adult in good health. CDR3s leave out the opening cysteine and the closing phenylalanine or tryptophan. Each record gives: clone size, J gene, V gene, D gene, CDR3 length, CDR3 protein. The D gene is left open where the match is weak. Only some rows state a clone size, as once, few, many or a class for expanded clones.

clone size: .
J gene: TRBJ2-3
V gene: TRBV2
D gene: .
CDR3 length: 12
CDR3 protein: ASSFLSSTDTQY

clone size: .
J gene: TRBJ1-3
V gene: TRBV5-5
D gene: .
CDR3 length: 14
CDR3 protein: ASSWQLNLSGNTIY

clone size: once
J gene: TRBJ2-3
V gene: TRBV5-5
D gene: .
CDR3 length: 14
CDR3 protein: ASSLVLKGSTDTQY

clone size: .
J gene: TRBJ1-6
V gene: TRBV18
D gene: .
CDR3 length: 12
CDR3 protein: ASSPVRAQESLH

clone size: once
J gene: TRBJ1-1
V gene: TRBV3-1/TRBV3-2
D gene: .
CDR3 length: 11
CDR3 protein: ASSLRQATEAF

clone size: .
J gene: TRBJ1-2
V gene: TRBV7-8
D gene: .
CDR3 length: 12
CDR3 protein: ASNRSPGKSGYT

clone size: .
J gene: TRBJ1-5
V gene: TRBV2
D gene: .
CDR3 length: 13
CDR3 protein: ASSGQGAGNQPQH

clone size: .
J gene: TRBJ1-1
V gene: TRBV12-5
D gene: .
CDR3 length: 11
CDR3 protein: ASGLNGNTEAF

clone size: .
J gene: TRBJ2-2
V gene: TRBV27
D gene: TRBD2
CDR3 length: 20
CDR3 protein: ASRSTIRTSGSILRNTGELF

clone size: .
J gene: TRBJ2-2
V gene: TRBV27
D gene: .
CDR3 length: 9
CDR3 protein: ASSFSGELF

clone size: .
J gene: TRBJ1-5
V gene: TRBV6-5
D gene: .
CDR3 length: 12
CDR3 protein: ATSRGGLGQPQH

clone size: .
J gene: TRBJ1-4
V gene: TRBV19
D gene: .
CDR3 length: 13
CDR3 protein: ASKFERSTNEKLF

clone size: .
J gene: TRBJ2-1
V gene: TRBV12-5
D gene: .
CDR3 length: 10
CDR3 protein: ASGSRHNEQF

clone size: .
J gene: TRBJ1-2
V gene: TRBV3-1/TRBV3-2
D gene: .
CDR3 length: 14
CDR3 protein: ASSQGSRGDLHGYT

clone size: .
J gene: TRBJ1-1
V gene: TRBV5-5
D gene: .
CDR3 length: 12
CDR3 protein: ASSSGPPETEAF

clone size: .
J gene: TRBJ2-1
V gene: TRBV6-4
D gene: TRBD1
CDR3 length: 13
CDR3 protein: ASSNTGGLYNEQF

clone size: few
J gene: TRBJ2-3
V gene: TRBV7-9
D gene: .
CDR3 length: 10
CDR3 protein: ASGGTADTQY

clone size: .
J gene: TRBJ2-5
V gene: TRBV3-1/TRBV3-2
D gene: TRBD1
CDR3 length: 12
CDR3 protein: ASSLGTGGETQY

clone size: once
J gene: TRBJ1-5
V gene: TRBV10-2
D gene: .
CDR3 length: 12
CDR3 protein: ASSEAGGNQPQH

clone size: .
J gene: TRBJ1-4
V gene: TRBV4-1
D gene: .
CDR3 length: 12
CDR3 protein: ASSQVWVYEKLF

clone size: .
J gene: TRBJ1-4
V gene: TRBV5-8
D gene: TRBD1
CDR3 length: 17
CDR3 protein: ASSLKGQGTLTTNEKLF

clone size: .
J gene: TRBJ2-7
V gene: TRBV7-9
D gene: .
CDR3 length: 11
CDR3 protein: ASSLANSYEQY

clone size: .
J gene: TRBJ1-1
V gene: TRBV28
D gene: .
CDR3 length: 13
CDR3 protein: ASSHLLTGGTEAF

clone size: .
J gene: TRBJ2-7
V gene: TRBV5-4
D gene: .
CDR3 length: 11
CDR3 protein: ASSLGSTYEQY

clone size: .
J gene: TRBJ2-3
V gene: TRBV5-4
D gene: TRBD1
CDR3 length: 10
CDR3 protein: ASRTGTDTQY

clone size: .
J gene: TRBJ1-5
V gene: TRBV6-2/TRBV6-3
D gene: .
CDR3 length: 15
CDR3 protein: ASSSRGPRVFNQPQH

clone size: .
J gene: TRBJ1-2
V gene: TRBV24-1
D gene: TRBD1
CDR3 length: 13
CDR3 protein: ATSDSTGALSGYT

clone size: .
J gene: TRBJ1-6
V gene: TRBV7-9
D gene: .
CDR3 length: 16
CDR3 protein: ASSLAQGGRSYNSPLH

clone size: .
J gene: TRBJ1-2
V gene: TRBV12-5
D gene: .
CDR3 length: 12
CDR3 protein: ASGLTHRVDGYT

clone size: .
J gene: TRBJ2-7
V gene: TRBV4-1
D gene: .
CDR3 length: 12
CDR3 protein: ASSAGTNSYEQY

clone size: .
J gene: TRBJ2-5
V gene: TRBV29-1
D gene: .
CDR3 length: 13
CDR3 protein: SVEARHRPQETQY

clone size: .
J gene: TRBJ2-7
V gene: TRBV7-8
D gene: TRBD1
CDR3 length: 14
CDR3 protein: ASSSTGTGLTYEQY

clone size: .
J gene: TRBJ2-1
V gene: TRBV27
D gene: TRBD2
CDR3 length: 18
CDR3 protein: ASSLFSGTSGGASYNEQF

clone size: .
J gene: TRBJ1-5
V gene: TRBV6-5
D gene: TRBD1
CDR3 length: 12
CDR3 protein: ASSLDRVNQPQH

clone size: .
J gene: TRBJ2-1
V gene: TRBV10-3
D gene: .
CDR3 length: 10
CDR3 protein: AISEGTNEQF

clone size: .
J gene: TRBJ1-4
V gene: TRBV6-6
D gene: .
CDR3 length: 14
CDR3 protein: ASSYSRGATNEKLF

clone size: .
J gene: TRBJ2-1
V gene: TRBV25-1
D gene: TRBD2
CDR3 length: 14
CDR3 protein: ASSVGASGAYNEQF

clone size: .
J gene: TRBJ1-2
V gene: TRBV29-1
D gene: .
CDR3 length: 9
CDR3 protein: SVADLLRYT

clone size: .
J gene: TRBJ1-1
V gene: TRBV3-1/TRBV3-2
D gene: TRBD1
CDR3 length: 15
CDR3 protein: ASSHPTGGAGTTEAF

clone size: .
J gene: TRBJ1-1
V gene: TRBV4-2
D gene: .
CDR3 length: 13
CDR3 protein: ASSQDVGVDTEAF

clone size: .
J gene: TRBJ1-1
V gene: TRBV6-6
D gene: .
CDR3 length: 13
CDR3 protein: ASSGSTAMNTEAF

clone size: .
J gene: TRBJ1-2
V gene: TRBV28
D gene: .
CDR3 length: 11
CDR3 protein: ASRVGTNYGYT

clone size: .
J gene: TRBJ1-5
V gene: TRBV7-6
D gene: .
CDR3 length: 13
CDR3 protein: ASSLALGSNQPQH

clone size: .
J gene: TRBJ1-6
V gene: TRBV7-2
D gene: .
CDR3 length: 14
CDR3 protein: ASSSRTVSGNSPLH